This T cell receptor beta chain was observed in a study of blood T cell repertoires in COVID-19. Germline lookup yields CDR1 SEHNR and CDR2 FQNEAQ (reference sequence). The CDR3 runs 14 residues. V was trimmed by 1 base and J by 1 base, leaving 7 bases between them. Authors' data handling: Reference gene primer amplification in the assay estimated nucleated cell counts. The assay was immunoSEQ multiplex PCR, and TCRdb's table has in-frame clones only and misses some. V, J and clone size are those of that table, while D and trimming were read from the DNA. The repertoire consists of under 90,000 clones, with approximately 79% occurring once and the leading ten covering 15% to 20%.

The receptor comes from a woman older than 75 with active or convalescent COVID-19. Specimen: peripheral blood. The chain is built from TRBV7-9 and TRBJ1-1, with TRBD1 as a possible D gene (6 bases). For the CDR3, the DNA is TGTGCCAGCAGCTTAGGGGGACAGAACACTGAAGCTTTCTTT. It yields the protein CASSLGGQNTEAFF.